This T cell receptor (beta chain) was captured by sequencing in a study of blood T cell repertoires in COVID-19. In the study overall: Material from acute and convalescent COVID-19 was sourced from the United States, Italy and Spain. From T cells, B-cell-depleted T cells, or PBMCs came the material, which was cDNA or gDNA.

Germline lookup yields CDR1 MGHRA and CDR2 YSYEKL. This CDR3 contains 12 residues. V was clipped by 5 bases and J by 6 bases, with 9 bases between them. Only in-frame clones appear in the TCRdb table, and some are missing; sequencing was by immunoSEQ multiplex PCR. The sample holds 140,000 to 150,000 clones, roughly 78% seen once. Clinical history as reported by participants underpinned cohort assignment. Symptom resolution, clearance, or two negative PCRs marked donors in Cohort 3 as recovered. This clone ranks as medium-sized. The gene calls are TRBV4-1 and TRBJ2-3; a weak D match, TRBD2 (6 bases). The receptor was isolated from a woman between 50 and 59 years old who had recovered from COVID-19. The sequenced sample consisted of PBMCs or T cells enriched from blood (not recorded which). In DNA form, the CDR3 reads TGCGCCAGCAGCACGGGGGTGGATACGCAGTATTTT. It specifies CASSTGVDTQYF.